This T cell receptor (beta chain) was obtained from a study of cytotoxic CD8 clonotypes in ibrutinib-treated CLL. This CDR3 has 13 amino acids. V gave up 2 bases and J gave up 3 bases, with 8 bases separating them. CDR1 SGHRS and CDR2 YFSETQ come from the germline V gene. This clone has a count of ten or more. Its antigen is unidentified. The method was immunoSEQ multiplex PCR; TCRdb's version includes in-frame clones alone and lacks a portion of them. The sample shows about 63,000 clones, approximately 57% of them seen only once. Study findings and constraints: The study found public clonotypes uncommon, contracting or stable on treatment. A rise in clonality was seen at ibrutinib response, and a fall back toward baseline was seen at progression.

This clonotype was sampled from a human donor with chronic lymphocytic leukemia. Material: PBMCs, obtained after 12 months of ibrutinib treatment. The chain recombines TRBV5-1 with TRBJ1-2; weak D call: TRBD1 (5 bases). CDR3 sequence reads: CASSLRGDYGYTF. Here the CDR3 DNA reads TGCGCCAGCAGCTTACGGGGCGACTATGGCTACACCTTC.